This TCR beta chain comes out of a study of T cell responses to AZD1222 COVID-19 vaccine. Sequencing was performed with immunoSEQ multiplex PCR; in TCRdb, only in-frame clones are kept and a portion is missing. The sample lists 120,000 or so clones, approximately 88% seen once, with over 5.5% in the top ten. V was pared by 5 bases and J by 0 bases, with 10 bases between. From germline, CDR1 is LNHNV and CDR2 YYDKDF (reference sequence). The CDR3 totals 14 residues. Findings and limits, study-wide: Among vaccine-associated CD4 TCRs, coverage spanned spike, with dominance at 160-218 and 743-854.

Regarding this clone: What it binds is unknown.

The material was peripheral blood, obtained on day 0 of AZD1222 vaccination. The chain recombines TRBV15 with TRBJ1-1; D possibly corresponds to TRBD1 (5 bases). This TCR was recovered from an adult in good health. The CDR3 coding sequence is TGTGCCACCAGCGGGGACTCTTTGAACACTGAAGCTTTCTTT. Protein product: CATSGDSLNTEAFF.